This T cell receptor (beta chain) is from a study of T cell responses to AZD1222 COVID-19 vaccine. The germline V and J ends were trimmed by 0 bases and 6 bases, with 13 bases remaining between them. CDR3 length: 15 residues. Germline values: CDR1 SGDLS, CDR2 YYNGEE. Sequenced by immunoSEQ multiplex PCR; TCRdb stores in-frame clones only, minus some. The sample comprises over 130,000 clones, about 93% of which are singletons, and around 1.3% rests with the top ten. As concerns this clone: No antigen is known for it.

Study-level results: Nearly half of the spike-specific TCRs reportedly recognize variant regions that carry no mutations. Among AZD1222 vaccinees, only five to seven were seropositive at baseline.

This receptor was obtained from an adult in good health. This rearrangement joins TRBV9 to TRBJ2-1; weak D call: TRBD1 (5 bases). The sequenced sample was peripheral blood, obtained on day 0 of AZD1222 vaccination. For the CDR3, the DNA is TGTGCCAGCAGCGTAGGTGGCTTTAGGGGCAATGAGCAGTTCTTC. This codes for CASSVGGFRGNEQFF.